This paragraph reports one TCR beta chain. The data stem from a study of human thymus T cells. Some clones are missing from TCRdb's copy, which holds only in-frame ones; the method was immunoSEQ multiplex PCR. The data contain about 44,000 clones, nearly 95% of them singletons. Between the trimmed V and J ends, which lost 5 bases and 1 base, there was a span of 8 bases. The CDR3 sequence is 13 residues long. Germline V lookup: CDR1 MNHNS, CDR2 SASEGT. The sample was blood. The V gene is TRBV6-1, the J gene TRBJ1-1; D unclear. The clonotype comes from a boy younger than two with a congenital heart defect but otherwise immunologically healthy. The CDR3 spells CASSYRQNTEAFF. The CDR3 DNA is TGTGCCAGCAGTTATAGGCAGAACACTGAAGCTTTCTTT.